These 5 T cell receptor beta chains originate from one sample sequenced in a study of OX40 agonist ivuxolimab in advanced cancers. The assay was immunoSEQ multiplex PCR, and TCRdb's table has in-frame clones only and misses some. The table lists some 70,000 clones, under 95% of them singletons, with around 1.1% in the top ten. The sample was CD4+ or CD8+ T cells sorted from blood, taken in a trial of the OX40 agonist ivuxolimab. These receptors originate from an adult with an advanced solid tumor such as melanoma, head and neck, liver or kidney cancer.

This clone was detected once. The J gene is TRBJ1-1, the V gene TRBV5-4, with TRBD1 matching 7 bases. This CDR3 comprises 14 residues. After removal of 7 bases from V and 1 base from J, the junction contained 7 bases not matched to a gene. From germline, CDR1 is SGHNT and CDR2 YYREEE (reference sequence). Here the CDR3 reads CASGRGLRNTEAFF. For the CDR3, the DNA is TGTGCCAGCGGAAGGGGGCTTAGGAACACTGAAGCTTTCTTT.

This chain links TRBV7-6 with TRBJ2-2; possibly TRBD2 for D (5 bases). This CDR3 spans 14 amino acids. Trimming removed 5 bases from V and 4 bases from J, with 11 bases in between. Germline CDR1 is SGHVS and CDR2 is FNYEAQ. The CDR3 loop reads CASSVSLATGELFF. The DNA of the CDR3 is TGTGCCAGCAGCGTAAGCCTAGCCACCGGGGAGCTGTTTTTT. Together with reference TRBV7-6 and TRBJ2-2, the CDR3 gives the full variable domain: GAGVSQSPRYKVTKRGQDVALRCDPISGHVSLYWYRQALGQGPEFLTYFNYEAQQDKSGLPNDRFSAERPEGSISTLTIQRTEQRDSAMYRCASSVSLATGELFFGEGSRLTVL.

The V gene is TRBV7-2, the J gene TRBJ1-5; D is unclear. CDR3 size: 14 residues. Per the germline V gene, CDR1 is SGHTA and CDR2 is FQGNSA. V lost 3 bases, J lost 2 bases, and 8 bases lay in between. CDR3 sequence: CASSFGVGNQPQHF. The CDR3, as DNA: TGTGCCAGCAGCTTTGGGGTGGGCAATCAGCCCCAGCATTTT.

The CDR3 DNA follows: TGTGCCAGCAGCCGAACGGGGGAGGTAAATCAGCCCCAGCATTTT. This gives the protein CASSRTGEVNQPQHF. The chain links TRBV6-6 to TRBJ1-5; D is possibly TRBD1 (5 bases). V was cut by 6 bases and J by 4 bases, with 16 bases left in between. This CDR3 is built from 15 residues. Germline CDR1 is MNHNY and CDR2 is SVGAGI (reference sequence).

The chain employs TRBV5-1 and TRBJ2-5; possibly TRBD2 for D (5 bases). The length of the CDR3 is 11 residues. Trimming took off 3 bases at V and 5 bases at J, with 5 bases between the two ends. The germline V gene encodes CDR1 SGHRS and CDR2 YFSETQ. Here the CDR3 reads CASSWRETQYF. The CDR3 DNA sequence: TGCGCCAGCAGCTGGAGGGAGACCCAGTACTTC.